This T cell receptor beta chain was obtained from a study of T cells in Graves' hyperthyroidism and ophthalmopathy. It was uncontrolled infection, other autoimmune disease, pregnancy or lactation that excluded patients. Together with thyroid ultrasound, orbital computed tomography, serum thyroxine and TRAb, clinical symptoms were used for diagnoses. RNA transcripts served as the template for amplifying TCR beta CDR3 regions. The primer set for the first-round RT-PCR of the TCR CDR3 was HTBI. MiXCR, applied by TCRdb to the multiplex PCR reads, yields one record per CDR3 protein. The sample holds some 620,000 distinct CDR3 sequences; around 15% are singletons and the top ten take around 3.9%. This clonotype was found a few times. The receptor's source is a young woman with Graves' hyperthyroidism. Sequencing input: blood.

CDR3 loop: CSARSELEEYEQYF. The CDR3 DNA reads TGCAGTGCTAGGAGTGAGCTGGAGGAATACGAGCAGTACTTC. This chain uses TRBV20-1 with TRBJ2-7; weak D call: TRBD2 (5 bases). CDR1 and CDR2 from the germline V gene are DFQATT and SNEGSKA (reference sequence). This CDR3 region has 14 residues. The V end lost 3 bases, the J end lost 4 bases, and 16 bases lay between the germline ends.